Detailed here is one TCR beta chain. These data are taken from a study of T-cell memory formation after mild COVID-19. TCRdb re-called the 5' RACE reads through MiXCR, storing one row per CDR3 protein. The sample includes about 410,000 distinct CDR3 sequences, more than 20% of them seen just once. Germline values: CDR1 SGHTA, CDR2 FQGNSA. V was cut by 0 bases and J by 5 bases, with 10 bases left in between. CDR3 length equals 14 residues. This chain connects TRBV7-2 to TRBJ2-5; D is undetermined. The sample comprised PBMCs or a T cell subset sorted from them (not recorded which). The source is an adult woman who had mild COVID-19 (a few samples of this study predate the infection). Cell type and time point are not known. The chain's CDR3 is CASSLAGSSETQYF. CDR3 coding DNA: TGTGCCAGCAGCTTAGCTGGTAGTAGTGAGACCCAGTACTTC.